A selection of T cell receptor beta chains follows, all from one sample in a study of blood T cell repertoires in COVID-19. Method: immunoSEQ multiplex PCR; TCRdb's copy keeps in-frame clones and lacks some. The sample contains 350,000 to 450,000 clones, approximately 86% of which appear only once. Sequencing used peripheral blood. The receptors were sampled from a human donor in a cohort sampled during active COVID-19. CDR3s include the opening cysteine and the closing phenylalanine or tryptophan. A D gene is named only where the DNA matches it firmly. The size of a clone is reported for some rows only, either as once, few or many, or as a class for expanded clones.

>-|TRBD2|TRBJ2-3|TRBV28
CASSLGLAGRGTDTQYF
TGTGCCAGCAGTTTAGGGCTAGCGGGGAGGGGCACAGATACGCAGTATTTT
>-|TRBD2|TRBJ2-1|TRBV29-1
CSGGLANNEQFF
TGCAGCGGGGGACTAGCCAACAATGAGCAGTTCTTC
>-|-|TRBJ2-6|TRBV19
CASSPSDSSGANVLTF
TGTGCCAGTAGTCCATCGGACAGCTCTGGGGCCAACGTCCTGACTTTC
>once|-|TRBJ2-5|TRBV5-6
CASSLGPTETRTQYF
TGTGCCAGCAGCTTGGGTCCTACAGAGACCCGGACCCAGTACTTC
>-|TRBD1|TRBJ1-3|TRBV11-3
CASSLGTGTGPGNTIYF
TGTGCCAGCAGCTTAGGTACCGGGACAGGACCTGGAAACACCATATATTTT
>-|TRBD2|TRBJ2-2|TRBV2
CASSRRLAGGNTGELFF
TGTGCCAGCAGCAGAAGACTAGCGGGAGGGAACACCGGGGAGCTGTTTTTT
>-|TRBD1|TRBJ1-2|TRBV30
CAWSEGAGYGYTF
TGTGCCTGGAGCGAGGGGGCCGGCTATGGCTACACCTTC
>-|-|TRBJ1-1|TRBV10-3
CAISDPAPDENTEAFF
TGTGCCATCAGTGATCCCGCGCCCGATGAGAACACTGAAGCTTTCTTT
>-|TRBD2|TRBJ2-1|TRBV3-1/TRBV3-2
CASSNLAGGPYNEQFF
TGTGCCAGCAGCAACCTAGCGGGAGGCCCTTACAATGAGCAGTTCTTC
>-|-|TRBJ1-2|TRBV7-9
CASSIESWGGYGYTF
TGTGCCAGCAGCATAGAGTCTTGGGGGGGTTATGGCTACACCTTC
>-|TRBD2|TRBJ2-7|TRBV30
CAWSASSSGYPYEQYF
TGTGCCTGGAGTGCCTCGTCTAGCGGGTACCCCTACGAGCAGTACTTC
>-|TRBD1|TRBJ1-6|TRBV10-3
CAISERAGGYNSPLHF
TGTGCCATCAGTGAACGGGCAGGGGGATATAATTCACCCCTCCACTTT
>-|-|TRBJ2-5|TRBV2
CASGLRETQYF
TGTGCCAGCGGGCTAAGGGAGACCCAGTACTTC
>few|-|TRBJ1-6|TRBV7-2
CASSLRAFRGSPLHF
TGTGCCAGCAGCTTAAGGGCCTTCCGAGGGTCACCCCTCCACTTT
>-|-|TRBJ2-7|TRBV4-2
CASSQVSSEQYF
TGTGCCAGCAGCCAAGTGTCTAGCGAGCAGTACTTC
>few|TRBD2|TRBJ2-7|TRBV5-1
CASSLEPSGSAGEQYF
TGCGCCAGCAGCTTGGAGCCTAGCGGGAGTGCGGGCGAGCAGTACTTC
>-|-|TRBJ1-3|TRBV5-1
CASSLAGESSGNTIYF
TGCGCCAGCAGCTTGGCCGGGGAAAGCTCTGGAAACACCATATATTTT
>-|-|TRBJ2-7|TRBV30
CAWSGGLATHEQYF
TGTGCCTGGAGTGGGGGGCTCGCAACCCACGAGCAGTACTTC
>-|-|TRBJ1-5|TRBV5-5
CASSTLYSNQPQHF
TGTGCCAGCAGCACGCTATATAGCAATCAGCCCCAGCATTTT
>-|-|TRBJ2-1|TRBV28
CASSSPPGGIYNEQFF
TGTGCCAGCAGTTCCCCCCCCGGAGGTATTTACAATGAGCAGTTCTTC
>-|-|TRBJ2-4|TRBV28
CASSPGTTKNIQYF
TGTGCCAGCAGCCCCGGGACAACGAAAAACATTCAGTACTTC
>once|TRBD2|TRBJ2-3|TRBV3-1/TRBV3-2
CASSPRASGAGDTQYF
TGTGCCAGCAGCCCCCGAGCTAGCGGGGCCGGGGATACGCAGTATTTT
>once|-|TRBJ2-5|TRBV7-8
CASSSQGFQETQYF
TGTGCCAGCAGCTCCCAGGGGTTCCAAGAGACCCAGTACTTC
>-|-|TRBJ1-2|TRBV15
CATSRDRRGAPYGYTF
TGTGCCACCAGCAGAGATCGGCGTGGGGCGCCCTATGGCTACACCTTC
>few|-|TRBJ2-7|TRBV6-1
CASSERLDMEPREQYF
TGTGCCAGCAGTGAACGCTTGGACATGGAACCCCGCGAGCAGTACTTC
>once|-|TRBJ2-2|TRBV30
CAWSRLAFTGELFF
TGTGCCTGGAGTCGGCTAGCATTCACCGGGGAGCTGTTTTTT